Below, 32 T cell receptor beta chains from the same sample are listed, as sequenced in a study of blood T cell repertoires in COVID-19. Generated by immunoSEQ multiplex PCR, the TCRdb table keeps only in-frame clones and is missing some. The repertoire has approximately 200,000 clones, around 88% of them found once; the top ten carry roughly 9.1%. Sequences were obtained from PBMCs or T cells enriched from blood (not recorded which). The receptors here all came from a woman in her twenties or thirties who had recovered from COVID-19.

This chain connects TRBV21-1 to TRBJ2-1; TRBD2, as called in the table, went unchecked against the DNA. TRBV21-1 is a pseudogene locus. The CDR3 covers 15 residues. The CDR3 region has the DNA TGTGCCAGCAGGACCTTACACGGGAGGGGGAATGAGCAGTTCTTC. It yields the protein CASRTLHGRGNEQFF.

This clone has just a few counts. The chain couples TRBV2 to TRBJ1-5; no definite D call. The V end was cut by 0 bases, the J end by 6 bases, with 9 bases between. The CDR3 length is 14 residues. Germline CDR1 SNHLY, CDR2 FYNNEI. The CDR3, as DNA: TGTGCCAGCAGTGAAGCGCTTCCGGGTCAGCCCCAGCATTTT. This codes for CASSEALPGQPQHF.

This CDR3 is CASSPDREGGYTF. The CDR3 coding sequence is TGTGCCAGCAGCCCGGACAGGGAAGGTGGCTACACCTTC. The gene calls are TRBV6-6 and TRBJ1-2; 8 nucleotides line up with TRBD1. Germline loops: CDR1 MNHNY, CDR2 SVGAGI (reference sequence). There are 13 residues in the CDR3. V lost 6 bases to trimming and J lost 7 bases; unmatched junction nucleotides: 7.

The chain joins TRBV15 to TRBJ1-1, with D unresolved. V gave up 0 bases and J gave up 0 bases, with 2 bases separating them. Per germline, CDR1 LNHNV and CDR2 YYDKDF (reference sequence). The CDR3 runs 13 residues. The CDR3 bases are TGTGCCACCAGCAGAGATATGAACACTGAAGCTTTCTTT. This translates into CATSRDMNTEAFF.

This clone was recorded only once. V usage is TRBV5-6 and J usage is TRBJ2-2; 10 bases fit TRBD2. The CDR3 loop spans 16 amino acids. Germline V CDR1 and CDR2: SGHDT, YYEEEE. V shed 0 bases and J 5 bases; nucleotides not matched to a gene: 4. This CDR3 reads CASSLVLAGETGELFF. The CDR3 bases are TGTGCCAGCAGCTTGGTTCTAGCGGGAGAGACCGGGGAGCTGTTTTTT.

This sequence joins TRBV5-1 and TRBJ2-1, with 7 bases lining up with TRBD2. CDR3 length: 15 amino acids. Germline CDR1 and CDR2: SGHRS and YFSETQ. V lost 0 bases to trimming and J lost 5 bases; unmatched junction nucleotides: 5. Here the CDR3 reads CASSLGPSGDNEQFF. The CDR3 coding sequence is TGCGCCAGCAGCTTGGGGCCTAGCGGAGACAATGAGCAGTTCTTC.

The chain is built from TRBV6-6 and TRBJ1-2, with 9 nucleotides matching TRBD1. Trimming at V came to 5 bases and at J to 7 bases, leaving 17 bases not matched to a gene. This CDR3 has 17 amino acids. Germline V lookup: CDR1 MNHNY, CDR2 SVGAGI (reference sequence). The CDR3 sequence: CASSQRSGTGRESGYTF. For the CDR3, the DNA is TGTGCCAGCAGTCAAAGATCCGGGACAGGGAGAGAGAGTGGCTACACCTTC.

The chain couples TRBV30 to TRBJ2-2; tentative D call: TRBD2 (5 bases). V lost 0 bases, J lost 4 bases, and 9 bases lay in between. The CDR3 consists of 14 residues. Germline V gene lookup returns CDR1 GTSNPN and CDR2 SVGIG (reference sequence). The CDR3 region has the DNA TGTGCCTGGAGTGTACGGGGTGTCACCGGGGAGCTGTTTTTT. Its protein is CAWSVRGVTGELFF. The variable domain in full, completed from reference TRBV30 and TRBJ2-2, reads SQTIHQWPATLVQPVGSPLSLECTVEGTSNPNLYWYRQAAGRGLQLLFYSVGIGQISSEVPQNLSASRPQDRQFILSSKKLLLSDSGFYLCAWSVRGVTGELFFGEGSRLTVL.

The chain is built from TRBV27 and TRBJ1-2, with 9 bases matching TRBD1. CDR3 length: 15 residues. The V segment lost 2 bases and the J segment 2 bases; nucleotides outside the gene matches: 3. Germline CDR1 and CDR2: MNHEY and SMNVEV (reference sequence). The chain's CDR3 is CASSLGQGRNYGYTF. The CDR3 nucleotides are TGTGCCAGCAGTTTAGGACAGGGGAGGAACTATGGCTACACCTTC.

The gene calls are TRBV6-5 and TRBJ1-5; no firm D call. The V end was cut by 6 bases, the J end by 3 bases, with 9 bases between. Germline V gene sequence: CDR1 MNHEY, CDR2 SVGAGI. CDR3 length equals 13 residues. CDR3 amino acids: CASRIQINQPQHF. The CDR3 nucleotides are TGTGCCAGCAGGATACAGATCAATCAGCCCCAGCATTTT.

The chain is built from TRBV7-8 and TRBJ1-1; 9 nucleotides align to TRBD1. J lost 2 bases, V lost 4 bases, and 5 bases had no gene match. Germline assignment: CDR1 SGHVS and CDR2 FQNEAQ. CDR3 length: 15 residues. The CDR3 loop reads CASSSGTGLNTEAFF. The CDR3 region has the DNA TGTGCCAGCAGCTCCGGGACAGGGCTTAACACTGAAGCTTTCTTT.

The chain combines TRBV30 with TRBJ1-3, with D maybe TRBD1 (5 bases). The CDR3 extends over 15 amino acids. Germline loops: CDR1 GTSNPN, CDR2 SVGIG (reference sequence). Trimming stripped 4 bases from V and 2 bases from J, with 15 bases between. The CDR3 reads CAWTRGGETGNTIYF. The CDR3 DNA follows: TGTGCCTGGACCCGAGGAGGGGAAACTGGAAACACCATATATTTT.

This clone has just a few counts. This chain uses TRBV30 with TRBJ1-4; 10 nucleotides agree with TRBD1. V gave up 2 bases and J gave up 5 bases; unmatched junction bases: 2. The CDR3 has 14 amino acids. Germline CDR1 and CDR2: GTSNPN and SVGIG (reference sequence). CDR3 region: CAWSRDRGNEKLFF. The CDR3 DNA sequence: TGTGCCTGGAGTCGGGACAGGGGAAATGAAAAACTGTTTTTT.

The chain links TRBV19 to TRBJ2-7; D unclear. V was cut by 11 bases and J by 3 bases, with 11 bases left in between. The CDR3 consists of 11 residues. The germline V gene has CDR1 LNHDA and CDR2 SQIVND (reference sequence). The CDR3 loop reads CASTSGYEQYF. CDR3 nucleotide sequence: TGTGCCTCAACTTCGGGCTACGAGCAGTACTTC.

As for this clone: This sample includes further DNA sequences coding for the same CDR3. The V call is TRBV24-1, the J call TRBJ2-1; a weak D match, TRBD2 (5 bases). The germline CDR1 and CDR2 sequences are KGHDR and SFDVKD. The CDR3 totals 12 residues. Trimming took off 7 bases at V and 7 bases at J, with 10 bases between the two ends. The CDR3 DNA follows: TGTGCCACCAGCGAGGGCTATAATGAGCAGTTCTTC. Amino acid sequence: CATSEGYNEQFF.

This clone was seen once. The rearrangement joins TRBV4-2 to TRBJ1-4; TRBD1 matches at 8 bases. Germline CDR1 is LGHNA and CDR2 is YNFKEQ. V was pared by 7 bases and J by 2 bases, with 9 bases of the junction left unmatched. This CDR3 has 16 residues. The CDR3 reads CASTRQGHGTNEKLFF. DNA for the CDR3: TGTGCCAGCACCAGACAGGGGCACGGGACTAATGAAAAACTGTTTTTT.

This clone was seen repeatedly, ten times or more. The rearrangement joins TRBV30 to TRBJ2-1, with 11 positions matching TRBD2. This CDR3 region has 19 residues. CDR1 is GTSNPN and CDR2 is SVGIG in the germline V gene (reference sequence). V trimming: 1 base; J trimming: 0 bases; junction bases outside the gene matches: 11. The DNA for the CDR3 is TGTGCCTGGAGTGGCGGGAGTAGCGGGAGGGCCAGCTCCTACAATGAGCAGTTCTTC. Translated: CAWSGGSSGRASSYNEQFF.

This chain uses TRBV6-4 with TRBJ2-1; TRBD2 agrees at 10 bases. The CDR3 totals 16 residues. Germline-derived CDR1 and CDR2 are MRHNA and SNTAGT. The trim removed 2 bases at V and 7 bases at J, leaving 8 bases unmatched. The CDR3 DNA reads as TGTGCCAGCAGTGACAGTATACGGGGACTAGCGAATGAGCAGTTCTTC. It yields the protein CASSDSIRGLANEQFF.

This rearrangement joins TRBV18 to TRBJ2-7, with D perhaps TRBD1 (5 bases). The ends were cut back, 0 bases at V and 3 bases at J, with 15 bases in the middle. The CDR3 loop spans 16 amino acids. CDR1 is KGHSH and CDR2 is LQKENI in the germline V gene. CDR3 sequence: CASSPPQSGRVYEQYF. CDR3 DNA sequence: TGTGCCAGCTCACCACCCCAATCGGGCAGGGTCTACGAGCAGTACTTC. The whole variable domain, remainder taken from reference TRBV18 and TRBJ2-7, is NAGVMQNPRHLVRRRGQEARLRCSPMKGHSHVYWYRQLPEEGLKFMVYLQKENIIDESGMPKERFSAEFPKEGPSILRIQQVVRGDSAAYFCASSPPQSGRVYEQYFGPGTRLTVT.

This rearrangement joins TRBV7-9 to TRBJ2-3; weak D call: TRBD2 (6 bases). V lost 5 bases, J lost 4 bases, and 19 bases lay in between. CDR1 SEHNR and CDR2 FQNEAQ come from the germline V gene (reference sequence). The CDR3 is 16 amino acids. CDR3 amino acids: CASSPRAGKAPDTQYF. The CDR3 nucleotides read TGTGCCAGCAGCCCAAGGGCGGGGAAAGCCCCAGATACGCAGTATTTT.

The chain combines TRBV11-2 with TRBJ2-7; weak D call: TRBD1 (6 bases). Trimming took 5 bases from V and 4 from J, leaving 21 bases between them. The CDR3 totals 16 residues. Germline V gene lookup returns CDR1 SGHAT and CDR2 FQNNGV. CDR3 residues: CASSTRGSPLIYEQYF. DNA for the CDR3: TGTGCCAGCAGCACAAGGGGGTCCCCCTTGATTTACGAGCAGTACTTC.

Here the CDR3 reads CASSQVGAQTQYF. DNA for the CDR3: TGTGCCAGCAGCCAGGTAGGAGCGCAGACCCAGTACTTC. The V and J genes are TRBV3-1 (or the pseudogene TRBV3-2) and TRBJ2-5; unclear D gene. The V gene's germline CDR1 is LGHDT and CDR2 YNNKEL (reference sequence). V was clipped by 3 bases and J by 6 bases, with 11 bases between them. This CDR3 is 13 amino acids long.

This chain links TRBV5-1 with TRBJ2-1; TRBD2 might be the D (5 bases). The V gene's germline CDR1 is SGHRS and CDR2 YFSETQ. This CDR3 region has 14 residues. Between the trimmed V and J ends, which lost 0 bases and 8 bases, there was a span of 12 bases. The CDR3 protein is CASSLGSGRDEQFF. The CDR3 DNA is TGCGCCAGCAGCTTGGGGAGCGGCCGCGATGAGCAGTTCTTC.

The CDR3 bases are TGTGCCAGCAGCGGGGGCGATGAGCAGTTCTTC. Translation gives CASSGGDEQFF. This chain connects TRBV7-9 to TRBJ2-1; possible D gene TRBD1, 6 bases. Germline assignment: CDR1 SEHNR and CDR2 FQNEAQ (reference sequence). V gave up 5 bases and J gave up 8 bases, with 7 bases separating them. The CDR3 totals 11 residues.

The chain joins TRBV19 to TRBJ2-5; 8 bases fit TRBD1. J gave up 2 bases and V 5 bases, and 10 bases lay outside the gene matches. CDR3 size: 16 residues. CDR1 and CDR2 (germline): LNHDA, SQIVND (reference sequence). The CDR3 loop reads CASSPRTGTFQETQYF. CDR3 DNA: TGTGCCAGTAGTCCCCGGACAGGGACCTTTCAAGAGACCCAGTACTTC.

For this clone: At one boundary the junction diverges from the germline segment, which might be a read error. The gene calls are TRBV6-5 and TRBJ2-7; TRBD1 matches 11 bases. There are 14 residues in the CDR3. Germline V gives CDR1 MNHEY, CDR2 SVGAGI. The CDR3 region has the DNA TGTGCCAGCAGTTACGTCAGCGGACAGGGGGCGCTAAGCTTC. It yields the protein CASSYVSGQGALSF.

This chain links TRBV7-9 with TRBJ2-1; 7 bases line up with TRBD2. The CDR3 sequence is 16 residues long. Germline V gene lookup returns CDR1 SEHNR and CDR2 FQNEAQ (reference sequence). J lost 3 bases, V lost 3 bases, and 8 bases had no gene match. The CDR3 region is CASSFRYERDYNEQFF. In DNA form, the CDR3 reads TGTGCCAGCAGCTTCCGGTACGAGCGGGACTACAATGAGCAGTTCTTC.

This clone occurred a few times. This chain connects TRBV6-1 to TRBJ1-6; no firm D call. Germline V gene sequence: CDR1 MNHNS, CDR2 SASEGT. This CDR3 has 16 residues. V was clipped by 1 base and J by 6 bases, with 13 bases between them. The DNA for the CDR3 is TGTGCCAGCAGTGAAGGGCCATTTTCACCTAATTCACCCCTCCACTTT. As protein: CASSEGPFSPNSPLHF.

The genes are TRBV2 and TRBJ2-7; 8 nucleotides line up with TRBD1. The trim removed 8 bases at V and 2 bases at J, leaving 2 bases unmatched. Germline loops: CDR1 SNHLY, CDR2 FYNNEI. The CDR3 sequence is 12 residues long. CDR3 DNA: TGTGCCAGCGGGACAGGTACCTACGAGCAGTACTTC. Amino acid sequence: CASGTGTYEQYF.

The V call is TRBV15, the J call TRBJ2-7, with a weak D call TRBD1 (5 bases). The germline V gene encodes CDR1 LNHNV and CDR2 YYDKDF (reference sequence). CDR3 length: 13 amino acids. The ends were cut back, 0 bases at V and 5 bases at J, with 8 bases in the middle. Here the CDR3 DNA reads TGTGCCACCAGCAGAGAAGGGGCGCACGAGCAGTACTTC. Its translation is CATSREGAHEQYF. Together with reference TRBV15 and TRBJ2-7, the CDR3 gives the full variable domain: DAMVIQNPRYQVTQFGKPVTLSCSQTLNHNVMYWYQQKSSQAPKLLFHYYDKDFNNEADTPDNFQSRRPNTSFCFLDIRSPGLGDTAMYLCATSREGAHEQYFGPGTRLTVT.

The CDR3 DNA follows: TGCGCCAGCAGCTTGGGGCAGGGGCAGAACTATGGCTACACCTTC. Amino acids: CASSLGQGQNYGYTF. V usage is TRBV5-1 and J usage is TRBJ1-2, with D perhaps matching TRBD1 (6 bases). Deletions cut 0 bases from V and 2 bases from J, with 11 bases between. This CDR3 has 15 amino acids. Per the germline V gene, CDR1 is SGHRS and CDR2 is YFSETQ.

The chain recombines TRBV6-4 with TRBJ1-1; 8 bases align to TRBD1. Germline CDR1 is MRHNA and CDR2 is SNTAGT. The CDR3 has 15 amino acids. The J segment lost 4 bases and the V segment lost 0 bases, leaving 4 bases of the junction unmatched. The CDR3 nucleotides read TGTGCCAGCAGTGACTCGAGGACAGGGAGCACTGAAGCTTTCTTT. Translated, it gives CASSDSRTGSTEAFF.